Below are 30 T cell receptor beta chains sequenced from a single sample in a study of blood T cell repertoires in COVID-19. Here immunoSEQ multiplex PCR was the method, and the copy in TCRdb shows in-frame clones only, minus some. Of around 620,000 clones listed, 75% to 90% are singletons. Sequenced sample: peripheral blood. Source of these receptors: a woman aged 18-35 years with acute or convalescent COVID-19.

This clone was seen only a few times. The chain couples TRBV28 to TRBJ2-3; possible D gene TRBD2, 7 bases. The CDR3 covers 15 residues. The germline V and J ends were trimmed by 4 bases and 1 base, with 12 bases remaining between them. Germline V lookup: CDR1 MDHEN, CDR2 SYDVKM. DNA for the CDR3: TGTGCCAGCAGTTCCCTCGGGGGGCGCACAGATACGCAGTATTTT. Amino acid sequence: CASSSLGGRTDTQYF. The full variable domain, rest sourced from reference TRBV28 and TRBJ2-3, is DVKVTQSSRYLVKRTGEKVFLECVQDMDHENMFWYRQDPGLGLRLIYFSYDVKMKEKGDIPEGYSVSREKKERFSLILESASTNQTSMYLCASSSLGGRTDTQYFGPGTRLTVL.

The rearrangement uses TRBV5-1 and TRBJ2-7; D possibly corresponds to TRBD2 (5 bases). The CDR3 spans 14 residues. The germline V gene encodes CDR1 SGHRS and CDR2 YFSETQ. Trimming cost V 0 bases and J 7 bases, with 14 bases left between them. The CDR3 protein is CASSLAGELGEQYF. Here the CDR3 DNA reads TGCGCCAGCAGCTTGGCTGGGGAGTTGGGAGAGCAGTACTTC.

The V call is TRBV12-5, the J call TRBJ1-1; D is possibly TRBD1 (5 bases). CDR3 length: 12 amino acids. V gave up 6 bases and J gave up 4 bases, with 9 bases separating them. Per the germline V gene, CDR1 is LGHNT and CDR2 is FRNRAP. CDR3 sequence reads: CASGPTGTEAFF. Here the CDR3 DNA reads TGTGCTAGTGGCCCAACAGGCACTGAAGCTTTCTTT.

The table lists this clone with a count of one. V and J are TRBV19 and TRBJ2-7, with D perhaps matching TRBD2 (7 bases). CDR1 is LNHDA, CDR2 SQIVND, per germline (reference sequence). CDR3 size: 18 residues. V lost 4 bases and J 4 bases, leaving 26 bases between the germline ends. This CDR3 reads CASSNLKEAMRGRYEQYF. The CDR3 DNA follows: TGTGCCAGTAGTAATTTGAAGGAGGCTATGCGGGGGCGATACGAGCAGTACTTC.

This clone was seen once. CDR3 nucleotide sequence: TGTGCCAGCAGCCTCCGCCGGACATTAGAAGCTTTCTTT. This codes for CASSLRRTLEAFF. The chain recombines TRBV7-2 with TRBJ1-1; D is possibly TRBD1 (5 bases). The CDR3 is made up of 13 amino acids. Trimming took off 5 bases at V and 8 bases at J, with 15 bases between the two ends. Germline-derived CDR1 and CDR2 are SGHTA and FQGNSA.

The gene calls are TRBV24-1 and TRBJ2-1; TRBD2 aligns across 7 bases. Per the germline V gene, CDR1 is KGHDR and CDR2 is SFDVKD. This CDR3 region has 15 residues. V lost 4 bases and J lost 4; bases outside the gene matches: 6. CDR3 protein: CATSDAGDVYNEQFF. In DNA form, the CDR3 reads TGTGCCACCAGTGACGCGGGGGACGTATACAATGAGCAGTTCTTC.

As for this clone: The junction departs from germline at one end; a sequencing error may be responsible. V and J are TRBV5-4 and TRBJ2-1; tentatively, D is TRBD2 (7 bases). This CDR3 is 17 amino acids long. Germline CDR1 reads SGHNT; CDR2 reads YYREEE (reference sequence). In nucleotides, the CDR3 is TGTGCCAGCAGCCAGCTTCTGGGGGGGGGCGGAGAAGGGGTCAGTCTCTTC. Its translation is CASSQLLGGGGEGVSLF.

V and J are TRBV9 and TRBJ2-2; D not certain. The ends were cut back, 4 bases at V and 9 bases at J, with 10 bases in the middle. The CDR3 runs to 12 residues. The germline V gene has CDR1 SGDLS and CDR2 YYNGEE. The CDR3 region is CASSPTYRELFF. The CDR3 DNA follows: TGTGCCAGCAGCCCAACCTATAGGGAGCTGTTTTTT.

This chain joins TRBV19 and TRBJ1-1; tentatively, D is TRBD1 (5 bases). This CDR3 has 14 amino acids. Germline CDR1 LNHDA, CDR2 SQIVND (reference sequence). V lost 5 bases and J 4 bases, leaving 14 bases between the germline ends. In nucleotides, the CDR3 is TGTGCCAGTAGTGAGCAGACAGTGGGCACTGAAGCTTTCTTT. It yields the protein CASSEQTVGTEAFF. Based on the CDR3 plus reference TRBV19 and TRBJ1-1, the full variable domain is DGGITQSPKYLFRKEGQNVTLSCEQNLNHDAMYWYRQDPGQGLRLIYYSQIVNDFQKGDIAEGYSVSREKKESFPLTVTSAQKNPTAFYLCASSEQTVGTEAFFGQGTRLTVV.

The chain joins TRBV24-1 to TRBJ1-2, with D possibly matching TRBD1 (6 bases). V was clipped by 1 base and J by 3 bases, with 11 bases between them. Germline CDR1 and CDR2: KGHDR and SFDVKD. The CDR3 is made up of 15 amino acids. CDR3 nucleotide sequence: TGTGCCACCAGTGATTTTAGGGGGGGCGACTATGGCTACACCTTC. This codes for CATSDFRGGDYGYTF.

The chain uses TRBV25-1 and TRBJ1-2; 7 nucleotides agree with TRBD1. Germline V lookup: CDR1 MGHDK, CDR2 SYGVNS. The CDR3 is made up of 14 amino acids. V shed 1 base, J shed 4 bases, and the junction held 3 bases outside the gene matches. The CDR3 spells CASSEWTGIYGYTF. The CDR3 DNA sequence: TGTGCCAGCAGTGAATGGACAGGAATCTATGGCTACACCTTC.

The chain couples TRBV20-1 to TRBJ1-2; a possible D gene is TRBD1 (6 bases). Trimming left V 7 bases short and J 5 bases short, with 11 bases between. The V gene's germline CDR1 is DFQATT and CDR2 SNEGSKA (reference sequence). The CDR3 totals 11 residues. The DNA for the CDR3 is TGCAGTGTTCCCCAGGGGTATGGCTACACCTTC. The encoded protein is CSVPQGYGYTF.

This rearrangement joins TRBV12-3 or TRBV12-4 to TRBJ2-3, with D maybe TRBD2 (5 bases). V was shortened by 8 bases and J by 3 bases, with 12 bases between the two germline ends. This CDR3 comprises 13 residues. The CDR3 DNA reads TGTGCCAGCGAGCGGAGGATGACAGATACGCAGTATTTT. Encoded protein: CASERRMTDTQYF.

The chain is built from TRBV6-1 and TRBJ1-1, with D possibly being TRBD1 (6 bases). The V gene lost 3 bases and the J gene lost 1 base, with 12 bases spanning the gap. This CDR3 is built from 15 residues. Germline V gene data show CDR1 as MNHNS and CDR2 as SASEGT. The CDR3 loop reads CASSETTGPNTEAFF. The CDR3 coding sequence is TGTGCCAGCAGTGAGACGACAGGCCCGAACACTGAAGCTTTCTTT.

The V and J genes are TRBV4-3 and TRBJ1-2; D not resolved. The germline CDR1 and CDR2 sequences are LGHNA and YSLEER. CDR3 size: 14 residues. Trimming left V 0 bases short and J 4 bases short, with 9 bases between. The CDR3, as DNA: TGCGCCAGCAGCCAAGACGGGTACCCCTATGGCTACACCTTC. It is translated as CASSQDGYPYGYTF.

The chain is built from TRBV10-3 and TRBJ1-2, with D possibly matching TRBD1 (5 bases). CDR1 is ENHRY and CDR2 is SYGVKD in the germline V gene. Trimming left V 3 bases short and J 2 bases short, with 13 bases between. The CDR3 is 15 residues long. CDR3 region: CAISDRVERNYGYTF. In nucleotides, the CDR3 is TGTGCCATCAGTGACAGGGTGGAGCGCAACTATGGCTACACCTTC.

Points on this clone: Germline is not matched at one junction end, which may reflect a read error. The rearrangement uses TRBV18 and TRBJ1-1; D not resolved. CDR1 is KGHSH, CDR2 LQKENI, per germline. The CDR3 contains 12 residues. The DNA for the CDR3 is TGTGCCAGCTCACCAAAGGAGCACGAGTCACTCTTT. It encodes CASSPKEHESLF.

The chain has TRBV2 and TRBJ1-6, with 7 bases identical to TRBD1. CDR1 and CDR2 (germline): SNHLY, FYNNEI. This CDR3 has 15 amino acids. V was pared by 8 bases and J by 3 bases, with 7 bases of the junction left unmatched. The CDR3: CASRDSAVYNSPLHF. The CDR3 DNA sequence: TGTGCCAGCCGGGACAGCGCCGTCTATAATTCACCCCTCCACTTT.

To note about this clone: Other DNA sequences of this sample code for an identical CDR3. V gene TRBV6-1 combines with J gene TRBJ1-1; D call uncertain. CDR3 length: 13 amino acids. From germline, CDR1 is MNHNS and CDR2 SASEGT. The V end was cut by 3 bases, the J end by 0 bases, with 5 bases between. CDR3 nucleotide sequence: TGTGCCAGCAGTGAGAGATTGAACACTGAAGCTTTCTTT. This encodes CASSERLNTEAFF.

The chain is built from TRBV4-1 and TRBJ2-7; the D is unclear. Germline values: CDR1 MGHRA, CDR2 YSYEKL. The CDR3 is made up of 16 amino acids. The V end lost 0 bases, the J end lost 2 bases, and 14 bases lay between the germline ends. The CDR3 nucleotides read TGCGCCAGCAGCCAAGACGTGGCCGGAGAACCCTACGAGCAGTACTTC. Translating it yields CASSQDVAGEPYEQYF.

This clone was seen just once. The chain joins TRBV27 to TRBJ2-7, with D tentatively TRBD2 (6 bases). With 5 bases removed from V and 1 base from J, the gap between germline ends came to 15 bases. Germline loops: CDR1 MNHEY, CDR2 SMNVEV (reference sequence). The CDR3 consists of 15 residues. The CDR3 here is CASSPGGKGSYEQYF. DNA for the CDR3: TGTGCCAGCAGTCCCGGGGGTAAGGGGTCCTACGAGCAGTACTTC.

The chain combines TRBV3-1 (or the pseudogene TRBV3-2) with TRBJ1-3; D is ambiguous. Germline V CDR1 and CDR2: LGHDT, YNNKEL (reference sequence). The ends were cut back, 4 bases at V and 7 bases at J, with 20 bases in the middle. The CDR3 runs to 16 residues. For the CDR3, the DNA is TGTGCCAGCAGCCCATCCTCGGCGGCCAGTATTAACACCATATATTTT. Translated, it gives CASSPSSAASINTIYF.

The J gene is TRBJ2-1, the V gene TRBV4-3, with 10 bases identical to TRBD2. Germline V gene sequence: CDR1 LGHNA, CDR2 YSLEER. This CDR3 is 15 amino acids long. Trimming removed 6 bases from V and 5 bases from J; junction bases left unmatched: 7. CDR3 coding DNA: TGCGCCAGCAGGTCCCTAGCGGGGGTGAACAATGAGCAGTTCTTC. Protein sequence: CASRSLAGVNNEQFF.

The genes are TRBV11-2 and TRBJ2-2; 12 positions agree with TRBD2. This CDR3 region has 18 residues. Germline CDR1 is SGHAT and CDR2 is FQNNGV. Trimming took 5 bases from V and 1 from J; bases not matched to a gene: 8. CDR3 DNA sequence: TGTGCCAGCAGCAGTTGGCTAGCGGGGGGGCGGAACACCGGGGAGCTGTTTTTT. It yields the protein CASSSWLAGGRNTGELFF.

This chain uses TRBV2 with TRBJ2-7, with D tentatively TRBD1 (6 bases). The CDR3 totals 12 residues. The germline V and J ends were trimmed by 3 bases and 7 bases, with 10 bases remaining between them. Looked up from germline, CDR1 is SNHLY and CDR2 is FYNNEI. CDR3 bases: TGTGCCAGCAGTGAGGGGACAAGGGAGCAGTACTTC. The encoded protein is CASSEGTREQYF.

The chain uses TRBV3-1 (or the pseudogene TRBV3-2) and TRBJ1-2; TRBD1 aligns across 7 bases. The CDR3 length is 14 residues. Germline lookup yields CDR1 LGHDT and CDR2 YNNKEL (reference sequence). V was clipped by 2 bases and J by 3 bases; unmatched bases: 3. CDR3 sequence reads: CASSQPGTDYGYTF. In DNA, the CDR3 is TGTGCCAGCAGCCAACCCGGGACAGACTATGGCTACACCTTC.

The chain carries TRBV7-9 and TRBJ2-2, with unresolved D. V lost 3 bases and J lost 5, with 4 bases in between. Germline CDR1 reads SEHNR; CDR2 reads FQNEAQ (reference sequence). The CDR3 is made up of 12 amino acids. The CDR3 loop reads CASSLSTGELFF. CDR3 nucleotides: TGTGCCAGCAGCTTGTCTACCGGGGAGCTGTTTTTT.

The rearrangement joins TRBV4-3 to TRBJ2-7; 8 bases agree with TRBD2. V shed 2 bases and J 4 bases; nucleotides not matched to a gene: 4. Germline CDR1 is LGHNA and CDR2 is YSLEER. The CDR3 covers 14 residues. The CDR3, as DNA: TGCGCCAGCAGCCAACGGGGGGGCCGGTACGAGCAGTACTTC. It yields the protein CASSQRGGRYEQYF.

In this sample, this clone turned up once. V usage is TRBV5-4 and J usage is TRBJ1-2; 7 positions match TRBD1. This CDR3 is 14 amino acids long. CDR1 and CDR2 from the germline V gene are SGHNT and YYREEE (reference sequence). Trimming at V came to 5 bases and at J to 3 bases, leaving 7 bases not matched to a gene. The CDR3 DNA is TGTGCCAGCAGGAGGGTAGGGGGCGACTATGGCTACACCTTC. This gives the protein CASRRVGGDYGYTF.

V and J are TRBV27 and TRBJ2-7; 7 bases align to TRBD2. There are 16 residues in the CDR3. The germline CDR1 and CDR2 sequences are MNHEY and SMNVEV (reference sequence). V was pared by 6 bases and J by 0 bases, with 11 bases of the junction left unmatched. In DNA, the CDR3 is TGTGCCAGCAGCCCATACTCAACGGGGGGCTCCTACGAGCAGTACTTC. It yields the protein CASSPYSTGGSYEQYF.